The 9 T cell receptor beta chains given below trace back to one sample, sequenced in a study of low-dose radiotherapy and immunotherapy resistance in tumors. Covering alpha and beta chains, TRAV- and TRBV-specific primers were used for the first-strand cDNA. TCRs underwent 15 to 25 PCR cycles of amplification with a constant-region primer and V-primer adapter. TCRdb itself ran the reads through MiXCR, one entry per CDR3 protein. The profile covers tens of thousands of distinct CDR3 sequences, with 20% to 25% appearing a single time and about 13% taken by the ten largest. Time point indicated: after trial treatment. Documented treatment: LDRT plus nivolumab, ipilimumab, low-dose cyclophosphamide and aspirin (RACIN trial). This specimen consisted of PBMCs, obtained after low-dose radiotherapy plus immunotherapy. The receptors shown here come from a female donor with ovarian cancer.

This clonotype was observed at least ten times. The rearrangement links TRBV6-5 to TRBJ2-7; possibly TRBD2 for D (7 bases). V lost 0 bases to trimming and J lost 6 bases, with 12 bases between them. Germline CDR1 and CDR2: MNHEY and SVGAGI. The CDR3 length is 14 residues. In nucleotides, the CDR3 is TGTGCCAGCAGTTACTCGAGGGGGGGTGGCGAGCAGTACTTC. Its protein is CASSYSRGGGEQYF.

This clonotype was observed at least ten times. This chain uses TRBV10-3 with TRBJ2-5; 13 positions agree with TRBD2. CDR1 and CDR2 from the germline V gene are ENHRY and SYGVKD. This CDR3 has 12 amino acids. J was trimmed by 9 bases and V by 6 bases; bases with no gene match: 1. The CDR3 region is CAIRGTSGAQYF. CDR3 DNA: TGTGCCATCAGAGGGACTAGCGGGGCCCAGTACTTC.

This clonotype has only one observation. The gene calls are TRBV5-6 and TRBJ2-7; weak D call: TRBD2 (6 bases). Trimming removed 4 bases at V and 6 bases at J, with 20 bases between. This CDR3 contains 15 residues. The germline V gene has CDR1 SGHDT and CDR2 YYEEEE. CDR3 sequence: CASSPDGSVGPEQYF. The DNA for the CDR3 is TGTGCCAGCAGCCCCGACGGGAGCGTTGGGCCCGAGCAGTACTTC.

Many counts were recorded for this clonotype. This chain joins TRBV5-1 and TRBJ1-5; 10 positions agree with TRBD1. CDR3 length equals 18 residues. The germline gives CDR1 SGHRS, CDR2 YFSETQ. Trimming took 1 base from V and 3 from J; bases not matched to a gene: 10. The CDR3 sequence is CASSLRPLGTGANQPQHF. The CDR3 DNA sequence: TGCGCCAGCAGCTTGAGACCCCTCGGGACAGGGGCCAATCAGCCCCAGCATTTT.

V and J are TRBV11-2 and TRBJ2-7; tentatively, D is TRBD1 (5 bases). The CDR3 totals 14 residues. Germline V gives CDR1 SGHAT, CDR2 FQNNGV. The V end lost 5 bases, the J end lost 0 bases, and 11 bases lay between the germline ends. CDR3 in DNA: TGTGCCAGCAGCCTGGCAGGGTTCTCCTACGAGCAGTACTTC. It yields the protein CASSLAGFSYEQYF.

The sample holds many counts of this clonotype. CDR3 amino acids: CASSLGHSGNTIYF. The CDR3 bases are TGCGCCAGCAGCTTGGGACACAGCGGAAACACCATATATTTT. The rearrangement uses TRBV5-1 and TRBJ1-3; D ambiguous. Deletions cut 0 bases from V and 4 bases from J, with 8 bases between. The length of the CDR3 is 14 residues. In germline, CDR1 is SGHRS, CDR2 YFSETQ. Combining the CDR3 with reference TRBV5-1 and TRBJ1-3 gives the whole variable domain KAGVTQTPRYLIKTRGQQVTLSCSPISGHRSVSWYQQTPGQGLQFLFEYFSETQRNKGNFPGRFSGRQFSNSRSEMNVSTLELGDSALYLCASSLGHSGNTIYFGEGSWLTVV.

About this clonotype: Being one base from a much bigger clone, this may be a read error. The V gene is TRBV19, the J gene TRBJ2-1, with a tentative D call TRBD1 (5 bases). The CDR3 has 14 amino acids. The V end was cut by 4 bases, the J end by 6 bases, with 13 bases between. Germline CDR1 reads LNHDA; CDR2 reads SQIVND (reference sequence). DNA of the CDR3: TGTGCCAGTAGTAAGTGGGGCAAGGTCAATGAGCAGTTCTTC. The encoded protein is CASSKWGKVNEQFF.

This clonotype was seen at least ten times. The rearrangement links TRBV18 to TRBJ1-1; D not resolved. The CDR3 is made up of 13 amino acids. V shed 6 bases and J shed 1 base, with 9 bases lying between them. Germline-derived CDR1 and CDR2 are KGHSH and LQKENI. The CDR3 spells CASSGRENTEAFF. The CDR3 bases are TGTGCCAGCTCCGGACGGGAGAACACTGAAGCTTTCTTT.

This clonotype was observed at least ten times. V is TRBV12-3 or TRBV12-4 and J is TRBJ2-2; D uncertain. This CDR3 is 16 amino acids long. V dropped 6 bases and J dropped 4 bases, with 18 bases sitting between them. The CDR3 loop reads CASSPGSRTVTGELFF. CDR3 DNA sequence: TGTGCCAGCAGCCCCGGGTCAAGAACAGTCACCGGGGAGCTGTTTTTT.